The clone carrying this T cell receptor (beta chain) was counted only a few times. Antigen specificity is unknown. The data were obtained in a study of identical twins. Overall study findings and caveats: Models came in too low on out-of-frame TCR alpha sharing in monozygotic twins.

A universal primer site came from template switching; cDNA carried unique molecular identifiers. TCRdb processed the 5' RACE reads anew with MiXCR; each CDR3 protein has one entry. The data contain just under 550,000 distinct CDR3 sequences, roughly 15% of them singletons. These data also formed part of another study, on yellow fever vaccine responses in identical twins. That report adds: Reportedly, twins showed a vaccine T cell response that looked partly convergent and partly personalized.

Material: CD4+ T cells sorted from blood. The sequence came from a woman aged 18 to 35 in good health.

The chain's CDR3 is CASSYFGGTYEQYF. The CDR3 DNA is TGTGCCAGCAGTTACTTTGGCGGCACCTACGAGCAGTACTTC. The V and J genes are TRBV6-2 or TRBV6-3 and TRBJ2-7; no clear D. V was trimmed by 1 base and J by 2 bases, leaving 9 bases between them. This CDR3 comprises 14 residues. In germline, CDR1 is MNHEY, CDR2 SVGEGT.